A selection of T cell receptor beta chains follows, all from one sample in a study of a mutant IDH1 vaccine in newly diagnosed glioma. Only in-frame clones appear in the TCRdb table, and some are missing; sequencing was by immunoSEQ multiplex PCR. The repertoire includes about 74,000 clones, around 90% of them detected once, and approximately 2% sits in the top ten. For these TCRs, the target antigens are not known. The material sequenced was PBMCs, taken from a glioma patient whose treatment included an IDH1 peptide vaccine. The receptors originated from a man aged 25-40 years with glioma. Both conserved end residues are trimmed from each CDR3. Fields, in order: J gene, clone size, V gene, CDR3 protein. Size tells how often a clone was seen (once, few, many) or the class of an expanded clone, and some rows leave it out.

J: TRBJ2-7; size: NA; V: TRBV7-9; CDR3: ASSSGQVGSYEQY
J: TRBJ2-7; size: NA; V: TRBV4-2; CDR3: ASSQGRQYYEQY
J: TRBJ1-3; size: NA; V: TRBV19; CDR3: ASSMWGSGNTIY
J: TRBJ2-1; size: NA; V: TRBV9; CDR3: ASWGRDNEQF
J: TRBJ2-1; size: NA; V: TRBV28; CDR3: ASSFLKAIAYNEQF
J: TRBJ2-7; size: NA; V: TRBV9; CDR3: ASSPLAGATYEQY
J: TRBJ2-7; size: once; V: TRBV5-1; CDR3: ASSLLGGRAYEQY
J: TRBJ2-7; size: NA; V: TRBV5-1; CDR3: ASSLQGAQEQY
J: TRBJ2-1; size: NA; V: TRBV4-2; CDR3: ASSQDWDSGGYNEQF
J: TRBJ2-1; size: NA; V: TRBV11-3; CDR3: ASSFGLSYNEQF
J: TRBJ1-3; size: NA; V: TRBV7-2; CDR3: ASSYVGTPNSGNTIY
J: TRBJ2-2; size: NA; V: TRBV7-3; CDR3: ASSLTGTGRTGELF
J: TRBJ2-5; size: NA; V: TRBV7-2; CDR3: ASSLGAGGSETQY
J: TRBJ1-2; size: NA; V: TRBV15; CDR3: ATSRDSGGDRYGYT
J: TRBJ2-7; size: NA; V: TRBV5-1; CDR3: ASSLVPSGGVDEQY
J: TRBJ2-5; size: NA; V: TRBV5-4; CDR3: ASSLAKGEVETQY
J: TRBJ1-2; size: few; V: TRBV19; CDR3: ASSIVGNGYT
J: TRBJ1-5; size: NA; V: TRBV6-5; CDR3: ASSPGPRSNQPQH
J: TRBJ1-4; size: NA; V: TRBV30; CDR3: AWGVRGTNEKLF
J: TRBJ2-5; size: NA; V: TRBV15; CDR3: ATSIRQHQETQY
J: TRBJ2-3; size: NA; V: TRBV5-1; CDR3: ASSLVVGSTDTQY
J: TRBJ1-2; size: NA; V: TRBV7-9; CDR3: ASSRGRDYGYT
J: TRBJ2-3; size: NA; V: TRBV15; CDR3: ATFDRGRTDTQY
J: TRBJ2-1; size: NA; V: TRBV29-1; CDR3: SVGIKWTDLPYNEQF
J: TRBJ2-5; size: NA; V: TRBV30; CDR3: AWSQSWEKETQY
J: TRBJ1-2; size: NA; V: TRBV28; CDR3: ASRIHRDPYGYT
J: TRBJ1-2; size: NA; V: TRBV10-3; CDR3: AMGQGEGYT
J: TRBJ1-2; size: NA; V: TRBV5-1; CDR3: ASSLEGPRGYT
J: TRBJ1-3; size: NA; V: TRBV15; CDR3: ATSRSGTGVTNTIY
J: TRBJ1-1; size: once; V: TRBV28; CDR3: ASSPGQSNTEAF
J: TRBJ2-3; size: NA; V: TRBV6-1; CDR3: ASSERLAGTTDTQY
J: TRBJ2-7; size: NA; V: TRBV4-1; CDR3: ASSQEGLGQDYEQY
J: TRBJ1-4; size: NA; V: TRBV12-5; CDR3: ASWDRNSEKLF
J: TRBJ2-7; size: NA; V: TRBV5-6; CDR3: ASSSRQRDQY
J: TRBJ2-5; size: few; V: TRBV7-9; CDR3: ASLTWRDEETQY
J: TRBJ1-1; size: NA; V: TRBV28; CDR3: ASGGDRPGTEAF
J: TRBJ1-5; size: NA; V: TRBV10-3; CDR3: AIRGDNRQPQH
J: TRBJ2-7; size: NA; V: TRBV21-1; CDR3: ASYRDCYEQY
J: TRBJ1-6; size: NA; V: TRBV2; CDR3: ASNLGTGRFNSPLH
J: TRBJ2-2; size: NA; V: TRBV7-6; CDR3: ASRRTANTGELF
J: TRBJ2-1; size: NA; V: TRBV29-1; CDR3: SVGVYNEQF
J: TRBJ1-2; size: NA; V: TRBV28; CDR3: ASSSPGQGYGYT
J: TRBJ2-6; size: NA; V: TRBV9; CDR3: ASSASLEGISSGANVLT
J: TRBJ1-5; size: NA; V: TRBV29-1; CDR3: SVGTVFGQPQH
J: TRBJ1-1; size: NA; V: TRBV19; CDR3: ASSSKPPGQVFPRNENAEAF
J: TRBJ1-4; size: NA; V: TRBV19; CDR3: ATTTGEREKLF
J: TRBJ1-3; size: NA; V: TRBV7-9; CDR3: ASSLGPERSGNTIY
J: TRBJ1-2; size: NA; V: TRBV10-2; CDR3: ASSESKRAWNYGYT
J: TRBJ1-6; size: few; V: TRBV27; CDR3: ASSFPGGNSPLH
J: TRBJ1-3; size: once; V: TRBV6-1; CDR3: ASSYTGNTIY
J: TRBJ2-2; size: NA; V: TRBV7-6; CDR3: ASSWGPENTGELF
J: TRBJ2-4; size: NA; V: TRBV30; CDR3: AWSRRSNQY
J: TRBJ2-2; size: NA; V: TRBV9; CDR3: ASTPREGGTGELF
J: TRBJ1-6; size: NA; V: TRBV15; CDR3: ATSGGRDRSSPLH
J: TRBJ2-1; size: NA; V: TRBV4-2; CDR3: ASSQGTSGGAEQF
J: TRBJ1-1; size: once; V: TRBV7-2; CDR3: ASSFRMNTEAF
J: TRBJ1-5; size: NA; V: TRBV6-1; CDR3: ASSEVRGNSNQPQH
J: TRBJ1-1; size: NA; V: TRBV6-6; CDR3: ASSSGRRGGTEAF